These T cell receptor beta chains were read from a single sample in a study of beta chain features in type 1 diabetes. Sequencing was performed with immunoSEQ multiplex PCR; in TCRdb, only in-frame clones are kept and a portion is missing. The sample lists around 45,000 clones; around 40% were seen once. Sequenced: stem cell memory CD4+ T cells from blood. These receptors came from a man between 25 and 39 years old with type 1 diabetes. CDR3s include the opening cysteine and the closing phenylalanine or tryptophan.

v_call,j_call,cdr3_aa
TRBV19,TRBJ1-4,CASSWSHRGYEKLFF
TRBV7-3,TRBJ2-1,CASSLEAGVKEQFF
TRBV30,TRBJ2-2,CAWGGLAVRTGELFF
TRBV6-5,TRBJ2-7,CASRFSGTSYEQYF
TRBV29-1,TRBJ2-3,CSVAPALTGGDTQYF
TRBV5-6,TRBJ2-2,CASSWTSLSTGELFF
TRBV5-4,TRBJ2-7,CASSLDRPTYEQYF
TRBV19,TRBJ1-1,CASSIGDRAFTEAFF
TRBV25-1,TRBJ2-1,CASSRLTTNEQFF
TRBV5-1,TRBJ2-3,CASSFRTSGEVGTQYF
TRBV5-6,TRBJ1-1,CASRGIWGDTEAFF
TRBV9,NA,CASSPLAGGGYEQYF
TRBV29-1,TRBJ1-1,CSVRRQDLTEAFF
TRBV2,TRBJ2-4,CASSEGTSRLAKNIQYF
TRBV5-4,TRBJ2-3,CASSFSAGGPTDTQYF
TRBV28,TRBJ1-2,CASNPNVGQGYGYTF